A selection of T cell receptor beta chains follows, all from one sample in a study of metastatic and nonmetastatic thyroid tumors. TCRdb re-called the PCR reads with MiXCR. The sample records roughly 71,000 clones, less than 20% being singletons. The sample comprised blood. The receptors were gathered from a female donor with papillary thyroid cancer or a benign thyroid nodule (not recorded which). Some clones in this sample may be carry-over from other donors' samples. The CDR3 runs from the conserved cysteine through the conserved F or W. The D gene is left open where the match is weak. Part of the rows lack a size; the others show once, few, many or a class for expanded clones.

clone_size j_call d_call v_call cdr3_aa cdr3_nt
many TRBJ1-4 - TRBV12-5 CASVYWAGRSLNEKLFF TGTGCTAGTGTCTATTGGGCAGGGAGAAGCCTTAATGAAAAACTGTTTTTT
few TRBJ2-1 - TRBV30 CAWSRREEQFF TGTGCCTGGAGCCGCCGCGAAGAGCAGTTCTTC
many TRBJ2-2 - TRBV20-1 CSAPRRGGRPGELFF TGCAGTGCCCCCCGCAGGGGGGGACGTCCGGGGGAGCTGTTTTTT
few TRBJ1-2 TRBD1 TRBV5-8 CASSHDRGGYGYTF TGTGCCAGCAGCCACGACAGGGGGGGCTATGGCTACACCTTC
many TRBJ1-6 TRBD1 TRBV6-4 CASSVDRGSPLHF TGTGCCAGCAGTGTAGACAGGGGTTCACCCCTCCACTTT
many TRBJ2-5 - TRBV14 CASSQGRLGLETQYF TGTGCCAGCAGCCAAGGGAGGTTGGGTTTAGAGACCCAGTACTTC
many TRBJ2-3 - TRBV20-1 CSARDRLVGTDTQYF TGCAGTGCTAGAGACCGACTAGTTGGCACAGATACGCAGTATTTT
- TRBJ1-6 TRBD1 TRBV28 CASSLVPGTANSPLHF TGTGCCAGCAGTTTAGTCCCCGGGACAGCTAATTCACCCCTCCACTTT
few TRBJ1-5 - TRBV20-1 CSATGGRDQPQHF TGCAGTGCTACCGGGGGGCGAGATCAGCCCCAGCATTTT
- TRBJ2-2 - TRBV7-9 CASSLGSNTGELFF TGTGCCAGCAGCCTGGGATCAAACACCGGGGAGCTGTTTTTT
many TRBJ2-7 - TRBV13 CASSLGVKTYEQYF TGTGCCAGCAGCTTAGGGGTAAAGACCTACGAGCAGTACTTC
medium-sized TRBJ2-7 - TRBV30 CAWSVLLKGGEQYF TGTGCCTGGAGTGTACTACTCAAAGGGGGGGAGCAGTACTTC
many TRBJ1-1 - TRBV18 CASSPLTVNTEAFF TGTGCCAGCTCGCCCTTGACAGTTAACACTGAAGCTTTCTTT
few TRBJ1-5 - TRBV6-1 CASMGFGNQPQHF TGTGCCAGCATGGGTTTTGGCAATCAGCCCCAGCATTTT
- TRBJ2-3 - TRBV5-1 CASSLGAGAPDTQYF TGCGCCAGCAGCTTGGGGGCGGGGGCACCAGATACGCAGTATTTT
many TRBJ2-1 - TRBV12-3/TRBV12-4 CASNVEDQYNEQFF TGTGCCAGCAATGTAGAGGATCAGTACAATGAGCAGTTCTTC
many TRBJ2-7 - TRBV28 CASRKGGPSYEQYF TGTGCCAGCAGAAAAGGGGGACCCTCCTACGAGCAGTACTTC
many TRBJ2-3 - TRBV9 CASSVEGRSTDTQYF TGTGCCAGCAGCGTAGAGGGGAGGAGCACAGATACGCAGTATTTT
many TRBJ1-2 TRBD1 TRBV6-5 CASSYATPLGQDYGYTF TGTGCCAGCAGTTACGCTACGCCCCTGGGACAGGACTATGGCTACACCTTC
many TRBJ2-7 TRBD2 TRBV28 CASNRAGGVNEQYF TGTGCCAGCAATCGAGCGGGAGGGGTTAACGAGCAGTACTTC
- TRBJ2-2 - TRBV6-4 CASSAGELFF TGTGCCAGCAGTGCCGGGGAGCTGTTTTTT
many TRBJ2-1 TRBD2 TRBV18 CASSPSGLAGVTEQFF TGTGCCAGCTCACCGTCGGGACTAGCGGGAGTCACTGAGCAGTTCTTC
many TRBJ2-7 TRBD2 TRBV20-1 CSARDRAGANYEQYF TGCAGTGCTAGAGATAGGGCGGGAGCTAATTACGAGCAGTACTTC
- TRBJ1-5 TRBD1 TRBV7-6 CASSTDRGKQPQHF TGTGCCAGCAGCACCGACAGGGGGAAACAGCCCCAGCATTTT